This TCR beta chain comes out of a study of naive and memory T cell subsets. This clonotype appeared once. Its specificity is unknown. The library had UMIs added by 3' ligation of an oligonucleotide to TCR cDNA. Study conclusions and caveats: This RNA-based method may be sensitive to activation-related transcript changes.

The CDR3 is 13 residues long. Looked up from germline, CDR1 is SGHTA and CDR2 is FQGNSA. V lost 5 bases and J 4 bases, leaving 10 bases between the germline ends. The SP2 primer and nested alpha and beta constant region primers amplified ligated cDNA in four rounds. MiXCR, run by TCRdb on the 5' RACE reads, gives a single entry per CDR3 protein. This table has around 56,000 distinct CDR3 sequences, under 10% appearing once. This chain joins TRBV7-2 and TRBJ2-3, with D hard to call. The receptor comes from a female donor in good health. The CDR3 region has the DNA TGTGCCAGCAGCATGAGAGGCGCAGATACGCAGTATTTT. This encodes CASSMRGADTQYF. Full variable domain (missing parts from reference TRBV7-2 and TRBJ2-3): GAGVSQSPSNKVTEKGKDVELRCDPISGHTALYWYRQSLGQGLEFLIYFQGNSAPDKSGLPSDRFSAERTGGSVSTLTIQRTQQEDSAVYLCASSMRGADTQYFGPGTRLTVL.